This T cell receptor beta chain was retrieved from a study of blood T cell repertoires in COVID-19. Study-level information: Collection of acute and convalescent COVID-19 samples took place in the United States, Italy and Spain.

Recruitment covered under 25 US areas and drew participants whose ages spanned about 18 to 90 years. Categorization into cohorts depended on clinical history that participants reported. Under the authors' procedure: Amplification of reference gene primers provided the estimated nucleated cell counts. Data came from immunoSEQ multiplex PCR; TCRdb stores just in-frame clones and leaves some out. V and J calls and clone size are those listed in that table; D and trimming were worked out from the DNA. The table lists 100,000 to 150,000 clones, roughly 90% of them singletons, with roughly 2.2% in the top ten. Trimming cost V 5 bases and J 3 bases; bases outside gene matches: 8. The germline gives CDR1 SEHNR, CDR2 FQNEAQ (reference sequence). The CDR3 extends over 15 amino acids.

The clonotype was recovered from a woman aged 45-60 years who had recovered from COVID-19. The chain recombines TRBV7-9 with TRBJ1-1, with TRBD1 matching 8 bases. The sequenced sample was PBMCs or T cells enriched from blood (not recorded which). The CDR3 region has the DNA TGTGCCAGCAGCCCCCGGGCAGGGGGCTACACTGAAGCTTTCTTT. Its protein product is CASSPRAGGYTEAFF.